This is a list of T cell receptor beta chains from one sample in a study of PD-1 blockade in classical Hodgkin lymphoma. This table comes from immunoSEQ multiplex PCR, and its TCRdb copy is limited to in-frame clones, with some not included. Of approximately 160,000 clones in the sample, approximately 72% are singletons; the top ten hold approximately 9.6%. The sample consisted of peripheral blood mononuclear cells (PBMCs), taken before the second cycle of nivolumab. The receptors shown here come from a human donor with classical Hodgkin lymphoma. CDR3s include the opening cysteine and the closing phenylalanine or tryptophan. The order of the fields is D gene, V gene, J gene, clone size, CDR3 protein, CDR3 DNA. The D gene is left open where the match is weak. Clone size is shown for a subset of rows, as once, few, many or a class of expanded clone.

d_call: TRBD2
v_call: TRBV7-8
j_call: TRBJ2-7
clone_size: -
cdr3_aa: CASSNRGLAVSEQYF
cdr3_nt: TGTGCCAGCAGCAACCGGGGACTAGCGGTATCCGAGCAGTACTTC

d_call: -
v_call: TRBV5-6
j_call: TRBJ1-2
clone_size: -
cdr3_aa: CASSLVGRSNYGYTF
cdr3_nt: TGTGCCAGCAGCTTGGTCGGCAGGTCGAACTATGGCTACACCTTC

d_call: -
v_call: TRBV6-6
j_call: TRBJ1-4
clone_size: -
cdr3_aa: CATDTGGAGNEKLFF
cdr3_nt: TGTGCCACCGACACCGGAGGGGCAGGAAATGAAAAACTGTTTTTT

d_call: -
v_call: TRBV18
j_call: TRBJ2-3
clone_size: -
cdr3_aa: CASSPPPASLSAF
cdr3_nt: TGTGCCAGCTCACCACCCCCGGCTAGTTTGTCGGCTTTT

d_call: TRBD1
v_call: TRBV27
j_call: TRBJ1-3
clone_size: -
cdr3_aa: CASRRTGSGNTIYF
cdr3_nt: TGTGCCAGCAGACGGACAGGTTCTGGAAACACCATATATTTT

d_call: TRBD2
v_call: TRBV10-3
j_call: TRBJ2-1
clone_size: -
cdr3_aa: CAIGTSGAYNEQFF
cdr3_nt: TGTGCCATCGGGACTAGCGGGGCTTACAATGAGCAGTTCTTC

d_call: -
v_call: TRBV2
j_call: TRBJ1-1
clone_size: few
cdr3_aa: CASRLNNMYTEAFF
cdr3_nt: TGTGCCAGCAGGCTTAATAATATGTACACTGAAGCTTTCTTT

d_call: -
v_call: TRBV29-1
j_call: TRBJ2-1
clone_size: -
cdr3_aa: CSVDLRYNEQFF
cdr3_nt: TGCAGCGTTGATCTACGGTACAATGAGCAGTTCTTC

d_call: TRBD1
v_call: TRBV4-3
j_call: TRBJ2-1
clone_size: -
cdr3_aa: CASSQAPTGGDGEQFF
cdr3_nt: TGCGCCAGCAGCCAAGCCCCGACAGGGGGGGACGGTGAGCAGTTCTTC

d_call: -
v_call: TRBV10-3
j_call: TRBJ2-1
clone_size: -
cdr3_aa: CAISETSSWDEQFF
cdr3_nt: TGTGCCATCAGTGAGACTAGCTCTTGGGATGAGCAGTTCTTC

d_call: -
v_call: TRBV10-3
j_call: TRBJ1-4
clone_size: -
cdr3_aa: CAIRGHSGGDEKLFF
cdr3_nt: TGTGCCATCAGAGGTCATTCGGGGGGAGATGAAAAACTGTTTTTT

d_call: -
v_call: TRBV28
j_call: TRBJ2-7
clone_size: -
cdr3_aa: CASSSRGTLSYEQYF
cdr3_nt: TGTGCCAGCAGTTCGAGAGGAACCCTAAGCTACGAGCAGTACTTC

d_call: TRBD1
v_call: TRBV27
j_call: TRBJ2-7
clone_size: once
cdr3_aa: CASSLKGQRPYEQYF
cdr3_nt: TGTGCCAGCAGTTTAAAGGGACAGAGACCCTACGAGCAGTACTTC

d_call: -
v_call: TRBV10-3
j_call: TRBJ2-1
clone_size: -
cdr3_aa: CAISDSPGLTTEQFF
cdr3_nt: TGTGCCATCAGTGATTCTCCGGGACTGACAACGGAGCAGTTCTTC

d_call: -
v_call: TRBV9
j_call: TRBJ2-3
clone_size: few
cdr3_aa: CASSVRESTDTQYF
cdr3_nt: TGTGCCAGCAGCGTAAGGGAAAGCACAGATACGCAGTATTTT

d_call: -
v_call: TRBV6-5
j_call: TRBJ1-2
clone_size: -
cdr3_aa: CASSEEEGRGYGYTF
cdr3_nt: TGTGCCAGCAGCGAGGAGGAAGGGAGAGGGTATGGCTACACCTTC

d_call: -
v_call: TRBV11-1
j_call: TRBJ2-7
clone_size: -
cdr3_aa: CASSLAGTTPSLVQYF
cdr3_nt: TGTGCCAGCAGCTTAGCGGGGACGACCCCTTCACTTGTGCAGTACTTC

d_call: TRBD1
v_call: TRBV6-6
j_call: TRBJ1-3
clone_size: -
cdr3_aa: CASSYDGQDSGNTIYF
cdr3_nt: TGTGCCAGCAGTTACGATGGACAGGACTCTGGAAACACCATATATTTT

d_call: -
v_call: TRBV7-2
j_call: TRBJ2-5
clone_size: -
cdr3_aa: CASSIQLPETQYF
cdr3_nt: TGTGCCAGCAGCATACAGTTACCCGAGACCCAGTACTTC

d_call: -
v_call: TRBV6-5
j_call: TRBJ1-1
clone_size: -
cdr3_aa: CASSYGGVSAFF
cdr3_nt: TGTGCCAGCAGTTACGGGGGAGTGAGCGCTTTCTTT

d_call: -
v_call: TRBV5-1
j_call: TRBJ1-5
clone_size: -
cdr3_aa: CASSLGSPGQPQHF
cdr3_nt: TGCGCCAGCAGCTTGGGCTCCCCCGGCCAGCCCCAGCATTTT

d_call: -
v_call: TRBV28
j_call: TRBJ2-2
clone_size: -
cdr3_aa: CASSLYGLTNTGELFF
cdr3_nt: TGTGCCAGCAGTTTATACGGACTAACGAACACCGGGGAGCTGTTTTTT

d_call: -
v_call: TRBV10-3
j_call: TRBJ1-5
clone_size: once
cdr3_aa: CAISEIPGSRPQHF
cdr3_nt: TGTGCCATCAGTGAGATCCCAGGGTCAAGGCCCCAGCATTTT

d_call: -
v_call: TRBV11-2
j_call: TRBJ2-1
clone_size: -
cdr3_aa: CASSSRQTLFNEQFF
cdr3_nt: TGTGCCAGCAGCTCGAGACAGACCCTCTTTAATGAGCAGTTCTTC

d_call: TRBD1
v_call: TRBV5-1
j_call: TRBJ1-3
clone_size: -
cdr3_aa: CASSLDRGNTIYF
cdr3_nt: TGCGCCAGCAGCTTGGACAGGGGTAACACCATATATTTT

d_call: -
v_call: TRBV10-2
j_call: TRBJ2-7
clone_size: -
cdr3_aa: CASTTVSGTYEQYF
cdr3_nt: TGCGCCAGCACCACCGTGTCGGGCACCTACGAGCAGTACTTC

d_call: TRBD1
v_call: TRBV5-4
j_call: TRBJ1-2
clone_size: once
cdr3_aa: CASSEYRGGGYTF
cdr3_nt: TGTGCCAGCAGCGAATACAGGGGAGGGGGCTACACCTTC

d_call: TRBD2
v_call: TRBV15
j_call: TRBJ2-5
clone_size: -
cdr3_aa: CATSRAPVRASGREETQYF
cdr3_nt: TGTGCCACCAGCAGAGCCCCTGTAAGAGCTAGCGGGAGGGAAGAGACCCAGTACTTC

d_call: -
v_call: TRBV21-1
j_call: TRBJ1-2
clone_size: -
cdr3_aa: CASSKNAGADNYGYTF
cdr3_nt: TGTGCCAGCAGCAAAAACGCAGGGGCCGATAACTATGGCTACACCTTC

d_call: -
v_call: TRBV7-9
j_call: TRBJ1-1
clone_size: -
cdr3_aa: CASSLLWGGQVNTEAFF
cdr3_nt: TGTGCCAGCAGCTTACTATGGGGGGGACAAGTGAACACTGAAGCTTTCTTT

d_call: TRBD1
v_call: TRBV7-6
j_call: TRBJ1-5
clone_size: -
cdr3_aa: CASSLGTGWLEPQHF
cdr3_nt: TGTGCCAGCAGCTTAGGGACAGGTTGGTTGGAGCCCCAGCATTTT

d_call: -
v_call: TRBV4-2
j_call: TRBJ2-3
clone_size: -
cdr3_aa: CASSQVKKITDTQYF
cdr3_nt: TGTGCCAGCAGCCAAGTTAAAAAGATCACAGATACGCAGTATTTT

d_call: TRBD2
v_call: TRBV9
j_call: TRBJ2-7
clone_size: -
cdr3_aa: CASSPRGLAGKNLSYEQYF
cdr3_nt: TGTGCCAGCAGCCCCCGAGGACTAGCGGGAAAAAACCTTTCCTACGAGCAGTACTTC

d_call: -
v_call: TRBV5-4
j_call: TRBJ2-5
clone_size: -
cdr3_aa: CASSLGTAQETQYF
cdr3_nt: TGTGCCAGCAGCTTGGGGACAGCTCAAGAGACCCAGTACTTC

d_call: TRBD1
v_call: TRBV18
j_call: TRBJ1-1
clone_size: -
cdr3_aa: CASSPGGQINTEAFF
cdr3_nt: TGTGCCAGCTCACCGGGGGGACAGATTAACACTGAAGCTTTCTTT

d_call: TRBD2
v_call: TRBV27
j_call: TRBJ2-1
clone_size: -
cdr3_aa: CASSPTRGDEQFF
cdr3_nt: TGTGCCAGCAGTCCGACTCGGGGGGATGAGCAGTTCTTC

d_call: TRBD2
v_call: TRBV6-6
j_call: TRBJ2-5
clone_size: few
cdr3_aa: CASTRTSGAKETQYF
cdr3_nt: TGTGCCAGTACTCGTACTAGCGGGGCTAAAGAGACCCAGTACTTC

d_call: -
v_call: TRBV7-8
j_call: TRBJ1-5
clone_size: -
cdr3_aa: CASSLARGGNQPQHF
cdr3_nt: TGTGCCAGCAGCTTAGCCAGGGGTGGCAATCAGCCCCAGCATTTT

d_call: TRBD1
v_call: TRBV5-8
j_call: TRBJ2-3
clone_size: -
cdr3_aa: CASSFDRGADTQYF
cdr3_nt: TGTGCCAGCAGCTTTGACAGGGGGGCAGATACGCAGTATTTT

d_call: TRBD1
v_call: TRBV12-5
j_call: TRBJ1-1
clone_size: -
cdr3_aa: CASGQGQGPNTEAFF
cdr3_nt: TGTGCTAGTGGCCAGGGACAGGGGCCGAACACTGAAGCTTTCTTT

d_call: -
v_call: TRBV5-5
j_call: TRBJ2-3
clone_size: -
cdr3_aa: CASSLDGGIDTQYF
cdr3_nt: TGTGCCAGCAGCTTGGACGGGGGCATAGATACGCAGTATTTT

d_call: TRBD1
v_call: TRBV5-5
j_call: TRBJ2-2
clone_size: few
cdr3_aa: CASSFGIYRGPTGELFF
cdr3_nt: TGTGCCAGCAGCTTCGGGATTTACAGGGGGCCGACCGGGGAGCTGTTTTTT

d_call: -
v_call: TRBV7-9
j_call: TRBJ1-2
clone_size: -
cdr3_aa: CASSPRDNYGYTF
cdr3_nt: TGTGCCAGCAGCCCCAGGGATAACTATGGCTACACCTTC

d_call: -
v_call: TRBV6-5
j_call: TRBJ1-4
clone_size: -
cdr3_aa: CASRSGGEKLFF
cdr3_nt: TGTGCCAGCAGGTCTGGAGGAGAAAAACTGTTTTTT

d_call: -
v_call: TRBV9
j_call: TRBJ1-1
clone_size: once
cdr3_aa: CASSVGRNPMNTEAFF
cdr3_nt: TGTGCCAGCAGCGTTGGAAGGAACCCTATGAACACTGAAGCTTTCTTT

d_call: -
v_call: TRBV5-1
j_call: TRBJ1-2
clone_size: many
cdr3_aa: CASSGDSYGYTF
cdr3_nt: TGCGCCAGCAGCGGAGACAGCTATGGCTACACCTTC

d_call: TRBD1
v_call: TRBV9
j_call: TRBJ1-3
clone_size: few
cdr3_aa: CASSEGQGAGNTIYF
cdr3_nt: TGTGCCAGCAGCGAGGGACAGGGGGCTGGAAACACCATATATTTT

d_call: -
v_call: TRBV5-1
j_call: TRBJ2-7
clone_size: -
cdr3_aa: CASRTEYWVGYEQYF
cdr3_nt: TGCGCCAGCAGAACCGAGTACTGGGTAGGATACGAGCAGTACTTC